The 31 T cell receptor beta chains below come from one sample, sequenced in a study of blood T cell repertoires in COVID-19. Sequencing used immunoSEQ multiplex PCR; TCRdb keeps in-frame clones, though not all of them. The sample has 25,000 to 30,000 clones, approximately 87% seen once; the top ten hold around 15%. Sequences were obtained from peripheral blood. These receptors were taken from a man between 65 and 79 years old with active COVID-19.

The chain recombines TRBV5-1 with TRBJ2-7; no definite D call. V lost 0 bases, J lost 8 bases, and 9 bases lay in between. Germline V gives CDR1 SGHRS, CDR2 YFSETQ. The CDR3 spans 12 residues. The CDR3 spells CASSLAGEKQYF. The CDR3, as DNA: TGCGCCAGCAGCTTGGCCGGAGAGAAGCAGTACTTC. Filled out from reference TRBV5-1 and TRBJ2-7, the complete variable domain reads KAGVTQTPRYLIKTRGQQVTLSCSPISGHRSVSWYQQTPGQGLQFLFEYFSETQRNKGNFPGRFSGRQFSNSRSEMNVSTLELGDSALYLCASSLAGEKQYFGPGTRLTVT.

The chain employs TRBV5-5 and TRBJ1-2; possible D gene TRBD1, 6 bases. From germline, CDR1 is SGHKS and CDR2 YYEKEE (reference sequence). V was shortened by 4 bases and J by 8 bases, with 24 bases between the two germline ends. This CDR3 contains 16 residues. CDR3 region: CASSRDTSSPLGGYTF. The DNA of the CDR3 is TGTGCCAGCAGCCGGGACACCTCCTCCCCTCTGGGCGGCTACACCTTC.

CDR3 sequence reads: CASSLGYRGTNEKLFF. The CDR3 nucleotides are TGTGCCAGCAGCTTAGGGTACAGGGGGACTAATGAAAAACTGTTTTTT. The genes are TRBV7-9 and TRBJ1-4; 8 nucleotides line up with TRBD1. This CDR3 has 16 amino acids. The J segment lost 2 bases and the V segment lost 1 base, leaving 3 bases of the junction unmatched. CDR1 SEHNR and CDR2 FQNEAQ come from the germline V gene (reference sequence). The whole variable domain, filled in from reference TRBV7-9 and TRBJ1-4, reads DTGVSQNPRHKITKRGQNVTFRCDPISEHNRLYWYRQTLGQGPEFLTYFQNEAQLEKSRLLSDRFSAERPKGSFSTLEIQRTEQGDSAMYLCASSLGYRGTNEKLFFGSGTQLSVL.

The chain uses TRBV7-3 and TRBJ2-5; TRBD1 matches 7 bases. The CDR3 covers 14 residues. V lost 4 bases to trimming and J lost 5 bases; unmatched junction nucleotides: 7. Germline V gene lookup returns CDR1 SGHTA and CDR2 FQGTGA. CDR3 bases: TGTGCCAGCAGCTCAGAACCGACAGGGGAGACCCAGTACTTC. It yields the protein CASSSEPTGETQYF.

The genes are TRBV9 and TRBJ2-1; D might be TRBD2 (6 bases). The germline V gene encodes CDR1 SGDLS and CDR2 YYNGEE. The germline V and J ends were trimmed by 4 bases and 0 bases, with 14 bases remaining between them. There are 16 residues in the CDR3. The CDR3 sequence is CASSPRGLPSYNEQFF. CDR3 nucleotide sequence: TGTGCCAGCAGCCCCCGGGGACTCCCCTCCTACAATGAGCAGTTCTTC.

This chain uses TRBV11-3 with TRBJ1-1, with D possibly being TRBD1 (5 bases). This CDR3 has 14 amino acids. CDR1 is SGHNT and CDR2 is YENEEA in the germline V gene. V lost 4 bases, J lost 3 bases, and 12 bases lay in between. CDR3 DNA: TGTGCCAGCAGCTCGGGGGGACGGCACACTGAAGCTTTCTTT. This gives the protein CASSSGGRHTEAFF.

This rearrangement joins TRBV18 to TRBJ1-5; D gene unclear. The CDR3 has 13 amino acids. Deletions cut 6 bases from V and 0 bases from J, with 6 bases between. Germline loops: CDR1 KGHSH, CDR2 LQKENI. The CDR3 nucleotides are TGTGCCAGCTCGTCCTATAGCAATCAGCCCCAGCATTTT. It codes for CASSSYSNQPQHF.

V usage is TRBV7-9 and J usage is TRBJ1-2; 11 positions match TRBD1. V lost 5 bases, J lost 4 bases, and 6 bases stayed unmatched. Germline V gene sequence: CDR1 SEHNR, CDR2 FQNEAQ (reference sequence). This CDR3 is built from 15 residues. For the CDR3, the DNA is TGTGCCAGCAGCGGGCGGACAGGGGGCATCTATGGCTACACCTTC. Translated, it gives CASSGRTGGIYGYTF. Full variable domain (outside the CDR3, taken from reference TRBV7-9 and TRBJ1-2): DTGVSQNPRHKITKRGQNVTFRCDPISEHNRLYWYRQTLGQGPEFLTYFQNEAQLEKSRLLSDRFSAERPKGSFSTLEIQRTEQGDSAMYLCASSGRTGGIYGYTFGSGTRLTVV.

This clone has a handful of counts. The rearrangement links TRBV6-5 to TRBJ1-5; D gene uncertain. In germline, CDR1 is MNHEY, CDR2 SVGAGI. The CDR3 has 13 amino acids. Deletions cut 5 bases from V and 0 bases from J, with 5 bases between. The CDR3, as DNA: TGTGCCAGCAGTACAGTTAGCAATCAGCCCCAGCATTTT. Translation gives CASSTVSNQPQHF.

The chain links TRBV6-5 to TRBJ2-7, with TRBD1 as a possible D gene (5 bases). Germline V gene data show CDR1 as MNHEY and CDR2 as SVGAGI. This CDR3 is built from 12 residues. Trimming took off 2 bases at V and 5 bases at J, with 7 bases between the two ends. In nucleotides, the CDR3 is TGTGCCAGCAGTTACGGGGCAGACGAGCAGTACTTC. This translates into CASSYGADEQYF.

The chain recombines TRBV18 with TRBJ2-6; maybe TRBD2 (5 bases). Trimming stripped 4 bases from V and 0 bases from J, with 10 bases between. Per the germline V gene, CDR1 is KGHSH and CDR2 is LQKENI. The CDR3 is 16 amino acids. CDR3 nucleotide sequence: TGTGCCAGCTCACGACCTCGGGGCTCTGGGGCCAACGTCCTGACTTTC. Translated: CASSRPRGSGANVLTF.

This clone was counted between two and nine times. V usage is TRBV6-6 and J usage is TRBJ1-5, with D perhaps TRBD1 (5 bases). The CDR3 runs 13 residues. Germline V gives CDR1 MNHNY, CDR2 SVGAGI (reference sequence). Deletions cut 8 bases from V and 0 bases from J, with 8 bases between. Here the CDR3 reads CASGGDSNQPQHF. The CDR3 DNA reads as TGTGCCAGCGGGGGGGATAGCAATCAGCCCCAGCATTTT.

This chain links TRBV7-3 with TRBJ2-3, with D possibly matching TRBD2 (7 bases). Per the germline V gene, CDR1 is SGHTA and CDR2 is FQGTGA. This CDR3 spans 15 amino acids. Trimming removed 7 bases from V and 2 bases from J, with 16 bases in between. The CDR3 nucleotides read TGTGCCAGCACCCGGGGGGCTGGATACACAGATACGCAGTATTTT. Its translation: CASTRGAGYTDTQYF.

This rearrangement joins TRBV7-3 to TRBJ2-1, with D possibly being TRBD2 (5 bases). The CDR3 runs 15 residues. Germline loops: CDR1 SGHTA, CDR2 FQGTGA. V was clipped by 5 bases and J by 4 bases, with 15 bases between them. Here the CDR3 reads CASSAGPGGYNEQFF. Here the CDR3 DNA reads TGTGCCAGCAGCGCCGGCCCCGGCGGGTACAATGAGCAGTTCTTC.

This clone turned up a few times. This chain links TRBV6-5 with TRBJ2-6; D is possibly TRBD2 (6 bases). The germline V gene encodes CDR1 MNHEY and CDR2 SVGAGI. This CDR3 region has 15 residues. The germline V and J ends were trimmed by 7 bases and 4 bases, with 14 bases remaining between them. CDR3 nucleotides: TGTGCCAGCACGGCGGGGCGTGCGGGGGCCAACGTCCTGACTTTC. It translates to CASTAGRAGANVLTF.

The V and J genes are TRBV2 and TRBJ2-3, with D tentatively TRBD2 (6 bases). Trimming cost V 6 bases and J 4 bases, with 17 bases left between them. Germline lookup yields CDR1 SNHLY and CDR2 FYNNEI. This CDR3 has 15 residues. CDR3: CASSPQEPGADTQYF. DNA of the CDR3: TGTGCCAGCAGCCCCCAGGAACCGGGGGCAGATACGCAGTATTTT.

The gene calls are TRBV28 and TRBJ1-4; tentative D call: TRBD1 (5 bases). V lost 4 bases and J 3 bases, leaving 12 bases between the germline ends. The CDR3 is made up of 15 amino acids. Germline CDR1 reads MDHEN; CDR2 reads SYDVKM. The DNA for the CDR3 is TGTGCCAGCAGTTCCGGGGGAGCAGCTAATGAAAAACTGTTTTTT. This sequence encodes CASSSGGAANEKLFF.

The CDR3 DNA reads TGCGCCAGCAGCCCCCTCGCGGGGAGAACCGGGGAGCTGTTTTTT. This codes for CASSPLAGRTGELFF. This chain uses TRBV5-1 with TRBJ2-2, with TRBD2 as a possible D gene (6 bases). This CDR3 has 15 amino acids. The germline V gene encodes CDR1 SGHRS and CDR2 YFSETQ. Deletions cut 4 bases from V and 5 bases from J, with 15 bases between.

This rearrangement joins TRBV10-3 to TRBJ1-1, with TRBD1 identical over 10 bases. Germline values: CDR1 ENHRY, CDR2 SYGVKD. This CDR3 is 17 amino acids long. V was clipped by 3 bases and J by 6 bases; unmatched bases: 13. The chain's CDR3 is CAISEPDRGVLGSEAFF. As DNA, the CDR3 is TGTGCCATCAGTGAACCGGACAGGGGGGTCTTGGGTTCTGAAGCTTTCTTT.

The genes are TRBV3-1 (or the pseudogene TRBV3-2) and TRBJ2-5; 14 nucleotides line up with TRBD2. In germline, CDR1 is LGHDT, CDR2 YNNKEL (reference sequence). CDR3 length: 15 amino acids. Unmatched junction bases numbered 1, after V lost 0 bases and J lost 7 bases. This CDR3 is CASSQETSGGGTQYF. In DNA, the CDR3 is TGTGCCAGCAGCCAAGAGACTAGCGGGGGGGGGACCCAGTACTTC.

The CDR3: CASTLRTGTGSTWGYGYTF. The CDR3 DNA is TGTGCCAGCACCCTCCGGACGGGGACAGGGAGCACCTGGGGTTATGGCTACACCTTC. This sequence joins TRBV5-5 and TRBJ1-2; TRBD1 agrees at 9 bases. From germline, CDR1 is SGHKS and CDR2 YYEKEE (reference sequence). CDR3 length equals 19 residues. V lost 6 bases and J lost 5; bases outside the gene matches: 23.

V and J are TRBV7-9 and TRBJ2-1; no reliable D call. The CDR3 has 12 amino acids. CDR1 is SEHNR and CDR2 is FQNEAQ in the germline V gene (reference sequence). The ends were cut back, 1 base at V and 9 bases at J, with 7 bases in the middle. The CDR3 region is CASSLVLSEQFF. The DNA of the CDR3 is TGTGCCAGCAGCTTAGTCCTTTCTGAGCAGTTCTTC.

V gene TRBV27 combines with J gene TRBJ2-5; TRBD1 is a possible D gene (5 bases). Germline V gene sequence: CDR1 MNHEY, CDR2 SMNVEV (reference sequence). The CDR3 length is 16 residues. Trimming stripped 0 bases from V and 2 bases from J, with 13 bases between. Here the CDR3 reads CASSLSRSGRQETQYF. DNA for the CDR3: TGTGCCAGCAGTTTATCGAGATCAGGGCGGCAAGAGACCCAGTACTTC.

The chain has TRBV28 and TRBJ1-1, with 9 nucleotides matching TRBD1. This CDR3 region has 15 residues. In germline, CDR1 is MDHEN, CDR2 SYDVKM. Trimming cost V 4 bases and J 13 bases; bases outside gene matches: 16. CDR3 loop: CASSSPGQGFQFGFF. DNA for the CDR3: TGTGCCAGCAGTTCGCCGGGACAGGGTTTCCAATTCGGTTTCTTT. The full variable domain, rest sourced from reference TRBV28 and TRBJ1-1, is DVKVTQSSRYLVKRTGEKVFLECVQDMDHENMFWYRQDPGLGLRLIYFSYDVKMKEKGDIPEGYSVSREKKERFSLILESASTNQTSMYLCASSSPGQGFQFGFFGQGTRLTVV.

The rearrangement joins TRBV7-9 to TRBJ2-7, with 8 nucleotides matching TRBD2. This CDR3 spans 15 amino acids. V shed 5 bases and J 5 bases; nucleotides not matched to a gene: 11. In germline, CDR1 is SEHNR, CDR2 FQNEAQ (reference sequence). The CDR3 region is CASSPARAGGHEQYF. The CDR3 nucleotides are TGTGCCAGCAGCCCCGCCCGGGCGGGGGGACACGAGCAGTACTTC.

This chain joins TRBV12-5 and TRBJ2-7, with TRBD2 as a possible D gene (6 bases). The germline CDR1 and CDR2 sequences are LGHNT and FRNRAP. The V end lost 8 bases, the J end lost 2 bases, and 13 bases lay between the germline ends. CDR3 size: 13 residues. Written as DNA, the CDR3 is TGTGCTAGTCGGGCGGGGAGTACCTACGAGCAGTACTTC. Translation gives CASRAGSTYEQYF.

The chain uses TRBV30 and TRBJ2-4, with 9 bases identical to TRBD2. V was clipped by 6 bases and J by 9 bases; unmatched bases: 6. The CDR3 has 12 residues. Germline V gene data show CDR1 as GTSNPN and CDR2 as SVGIG (reference sequence). The CDR3 region has the DNA TGTGCCTGCGCGGGGGGGCCCGGCATTCAGTACTTC. Its protein product is CACAGGPGIQYF.

The chain joins TRBV28 to TRBJ1-1; TRBD1 agrees at 8 bases. The CDR3 runs 15 residues. Losses at the gene ends were 5 bases for V and 5 bases for J; bases not matched to a gene: 10. The germline V gene has CDR1 MDHEN and CDR2 SYDVKM. The CDR3 region has the DNA TGTGCCAGCAGTCCCCCGGACAGGGCGAAGACTGAAGCTTTCTTT. This sequence encodes CASSPPDRAKTEAFF. Using reference TRBV28 and TRBJ1-1 for the parts outside the CDR3, the full variable domain is DVKVTQSSRYLVKRTGEKVFLECVQDMDHENMFWYRQDPGLGLRLIYFSYDVKMKEKGDIPEGYSVSREKKERFSLILESASTNQTSMYLCASSPPDRAKTEAFFGQGTRLTVV.

The rearrangement uses TRBV2 and TRBJ1-4; tentative D call: TRBD1 (5 bases). The CDR3 spans 15 residues. The germline V and J ends were trimmed by 6 bases and 7 bases, with 18 bases remaining between them. Germline CDR1 reads SNHLY; CDR2 reads FYNNEI. This chain's CDR3 is CASSANAGPGEKLFF. The DNA of the CDR3 is TGTGCCAGCAGCGCCAATGCGGGGCCCGGTGAAAAACTGTTTTTT.

The chain uses TRBV5-4 and TRBJ2-2; TRBD2 aligns across 14 bases. The V and J ends lost 2 bases and 4 bases, in that order; junction bases with no gene match: 4. Germline CDR1 reads SGHNT; CDR2 reads YYREEE (reference sequence). CDR3 length: 17 amino acids. This CDR3 is CASSFRLAGGLTGELFF. CDR3 coding DNA: TGTGCCAGCAGCTTCAGACTAGCGGGGGGGCTCACCGGGGAGCTGTTTTTT.

This clone was picked up a small number of times. The chain recombines TRBV4-1 with TRBJ2-6; 7 bases match TRBD1. The germline V gene encodes CDR1 MGHRA and CDR2 YSYEKL. This CDR3 is built from 14 residues. Trimming took 2 bases from V and 13 from J; bases not matched to a gene: 8. The CDR3, as DNA: TGCGCCAGCAGCCAACAGGGACAGTTTGTAGTCCTGACTTTC. This gives the protein CASSQQGQFVVLTF.